A single T cell receptor (beta chain) is shown here with its context. The data were taken from a study of blood T cell repertoires in COVID-19. Study as a whole: The cDNA or gDNA used as material had been derived from T cells, B-cell-depleted T cells, or PBMCs.

TCRdb's table, derived via immunoSEQ multiplex PCR, lists solely in-frame clones and lacks some. Among about 38,000 clones, roughly 84% were seen once, and the ten largest hold 1.5% to 2%. Germline assignment: CDR1 MGHDK and CDR2 SYGVNS. Trimming removed 6 bases from V and 4 bases from J; junction bases left unmatched: 4. The CDR3 covers 14 residues. The TCR sequence derives from a man in his fifties or sixties with COVID-19, enrolled during active disease. The chain recombines TRBV25-1 with TRBJ2-2, with TRBD1 matching 8 bases. The material sequenced was peripheral blood. The DNA for the CDR3 is TGTGCCAGCAGACAGGACAGGGTCACCGGGGAGCTGTTTTTT. This codes for CASRQDRVTGELFF.